This is a list of T cell receptor beta chains from one sample in a study of response to subunit inactivated influenza vaccine. From the RT-PCR reads, TCRdb called clonotypes with MiXCR, one entry per CDR3 protein. Of fewer than 700,000 distinct CDR3 sequences listed, approximately 12% are singletons. Sequencing used PBMCs from blood, obtained 35 to 45 days after vaccination. All receptors derive from a man over 45 who received an inactivated influenza vaccine. Each CDR3 is given with its conserved first and last residue. Each record gives: clone size, J gene, V gene, CDR3 protein. Size is omitted from some rows. Given values are once, few, many or a class for expanded clones.

size: NA; J: TRBJ1-5; V: TRBV20-1; CDR3: CSALDRHRGHQPQHF
size: few; J: TRBJ2-1; V: TRBV7-2; CDR3: CASSLPAGGTHEQFF
size: NA; J: TRBJ2-7; V: TRBV20-1; CDR3: CSAHTTGTSGPYEQYF
size: many; J: TRBJ2-5; V: TRBV12-3/TRBV12-4; CDR3: CASSTSDRETQYF
size: NA; J: TRBJ1-2; V: TRBV5-1; CDR3: CASSLTPNYGYTF
size: few; J: TRBJ2-7; V: TRBV20-1; CDR3: CSASRLAGGEQYF
size: NA; J: TRBJ2-7; V: TRBV5-1; CDR3: CASSFIPEGYEQYF
size: few; J: TRBJ2-2; V: TRBV10-3; CDR3: CAIRASGGPPNTGELFF
size: NA; J: TRBJ2-7; V: TRBV28; CDR3: CASTPDRRPYEQYF
size: few; J: TRBJ1-5; V: TRBV2; CDR3: CASSEAGGGRYQPQHF
size: NA; J: TRBJ1-1; V: TRBV4-3; CDR3: CASSHSPMRQLMNTEAFF
size: few; J: TRBJ2-7; V: TRBV12-3/TRBV12-4; CDR3: CASKRAGTGGWDEQYF
size: few; J: TRBJ2-1; V: TRBV28; CDR3: CASSSPGRTAYNEQFF
size: few; J: TRBJ2-5; V: TRBV20-1; CDR3: CSDSTGGTQYF
size: NA; J: TRBJ2-1; V: TRBV11-2; CDR3: CASSRGLAGGVHHYNEQFF
size: NA; J: TRBJ2-1; V: TRBV27; CDR3: CASSFQGQIGEQFF
size: NA; J: TRBJ2-1; V: TRBV5-1; CDR3: CASSMEAYNEQFF
size: NA; J: TRBJ2-5; V: TRBV5-1; CDR3: CASSLAYGQGIVTQYF
size: few; J: TRBJ2-7; V: TRBV6-2/TRBV6-3; CDR3: CASSYGQATYEQYF
size: many; J: TRBJ2-1; V: TRBV7-2; CDR3: CASSLSGAGSYNEQFF
size: many; J: TRBJ2-7; V: TRBV7-2; CDR3: CASSLASGGDVTYEQYF
size: few; J: TRBJ2-7; V: TRBV24-1; CDR3: CATSDTGQSYEQYF
size: NA; J: TRBJ1-2; V: TRBV29-1; CDR3: CSVEMGVTNYGYTF
size: few; J: TRBJ2-7; V: TRBV5-5; CDR3: CASSPGTGWSYEQYF
size: NA; J: TRBJ2-7; V: TRBV28; CDR3: CATQSGSLYEQYF
size: NA; J: TRBJ2-1; V: TRBV10-3; CDR3: CAISDGVAGTSYNEQFF
size: many; J: TRBJ2-7; V: TRBV29-1; CDR3: CSVEGQGAYEQYF
size: NA; J: TRBJ2-3; V: TRBV5-1; CDR3: CASSPYGGSTDTQYF
size: many; J: TRBJ2-5; V: TRBV7-9; CDR3: CASSLAGGQETQYF
size: many; J: TRBJ2-2; V: TRBV29-1; CDR3: CSVAGQGTGELFF
size: NA; J: TRBJ2-7; V: TRBV7-8; CDR3: CASSLGAFWDRVYEQYF
size: many; J: TRBJ1-1; V: TRBV5-1; CDR3: CASSLQGDTEAFF
size: NA; J: TRBJ2-7; V: TRBV12-3/TRBV12-4; CDR3: CASSKRTGVYEQYF
size: NA; J: TRBJ1-1; V: TRBV10-3; CDR3: CATRGLTGDTEAFF
size: NA; J: TRBJ2-7; V: TRBV9; CDR3: CASSPAASYEQYF
size: few; J: TRBJ1-3; V: TRBV12-3/TRBV12-4; CDR3: CASTDHGTIYF
size: NA; J: TRBJ2-7; V: TRBV5-6; CDR3: CASSPGGGSNEQYF
size: NA; J: TRBJ2-5; V: TRBV2; CDR3: CASSFATSGETQYF
size: NA; J: TRBJ2-1; V: TRBV5-1; CDR3: CASSLEQGGNEQFF
size: many; J: TRBJ2-7; V: TRBV6-2/TRBV6-3; CDR3: CASNIGGFWSSYEQYF
size: few; J: TRBJ1-6; V: TRBV6-5; CDR3: CASSYRPRQGTYNSPLHF
size: many; J: TRBJ2-5; V: TRBV27; CDR3: CASSFTGGYETQYF
size: NA; J: TRBJ2-3; V: TRBV7-3; CDR3: CASSRGGLSTDTQYF
size: few; J: TRBJ1-5; V: TRBV20-1; CDR3: CSAGQGIDQPQHF
size: NA; J: TRBJ2-7; V: TRBV3-1; CDR3: CASSQDQGSGRSYEQYF
size: NA; J: TRBJ2-1; V: TRBV4-1; CDR3: CASSQVGGGASEQFF
size: many; J: TRBJ2-5; V: TRBV4-3; CDR3: CASSQEAPPGGIVTQYF
size: NA; J: TRBJ2-7; V: TRBV18; CDR3: CASSPLQGTHEQYF
size: few; J: TRBJ2-5; V: TRBV5-6; CDR3: CASTLRGGETQYF
size: few; J: TRBJ2-7; V: TRBV10-3; CDR3: CAISERQGTYEQYF
size: NA; J: TRBJ2-3; V: TRBV24-1; CDR3: CATSRGVEDTQYF
size: many; J: TRBJ2-5; V: TRBV20-1; CDR3: CSARTRDSQETQYF
size: few; J: TRBJ1-6; V: TRBV12-3/TRBV12-4; CDR3: CASSYGLGPNSPLHF
size: NA; J: TRBJ2-6; V: TRBV5-5; CDR3: CASSLRVGSGTGANVLTF
size: few; J: TRBJ2-1; V: TRBV7-8; CDR3: CASSLDWRFGHEQFF
size: many; J: TRBJ1-2; V: TRBV5-1; CDR3: CASSLDFINYGYTF
size: many; J: TRBJ2-7; V: TRBV20-1; CDR3: CSAKNRDRLYEQYF
size: NA; J: TRBJ1-2; V: TRBV6-2/TRBV6-3; CDR3: CASTQGWFTDYGYTF
size: NA; J: TRBJ2-1; V: TRBV11-1; CDR3: CASSPRQSYNEQFF
size: few; J: TRBJ2-7; V: TRBV4-3; CDR3: CASSQGGRGTIPYEQYF